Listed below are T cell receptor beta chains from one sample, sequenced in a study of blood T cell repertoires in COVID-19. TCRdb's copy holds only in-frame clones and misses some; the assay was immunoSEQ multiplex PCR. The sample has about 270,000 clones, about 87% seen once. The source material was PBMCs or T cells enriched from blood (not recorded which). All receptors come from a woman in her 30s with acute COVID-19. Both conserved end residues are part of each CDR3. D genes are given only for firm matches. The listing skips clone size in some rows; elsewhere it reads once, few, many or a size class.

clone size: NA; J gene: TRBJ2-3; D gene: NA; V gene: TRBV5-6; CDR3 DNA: TGTGCCAGCAGCTTAGAGGATACGCAGTATTTT; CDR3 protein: CASSLEDTQYF
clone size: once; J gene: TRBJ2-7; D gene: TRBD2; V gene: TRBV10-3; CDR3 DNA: TGTGCCATCAGGAGAACTAGCGGGCCAACCTACGAGCAGTACTTC; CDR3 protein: CAIRRTSGPTYEQYF
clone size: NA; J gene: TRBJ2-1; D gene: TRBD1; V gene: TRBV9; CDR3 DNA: TGTGCCAGCAGCTCCTCGGGACAGGGGGTTAGTGAGCAGTTCTTC; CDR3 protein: CASSSSGQGVSEQFF
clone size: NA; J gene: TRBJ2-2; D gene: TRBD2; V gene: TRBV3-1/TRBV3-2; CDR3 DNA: TGTGCCAGCAGCGCTACCGGGACTAGCGGGAGCGGGGACCACACCGGGGAGCTGTTTTTT; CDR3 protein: CASSATGTSGSGDHTGELFF
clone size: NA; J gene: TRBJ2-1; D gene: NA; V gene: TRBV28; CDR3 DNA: TGTGCCAGCAGTTCGAATCTCCAGCGGTGGAGCTCCTACAATGAGCAGTTCTTC; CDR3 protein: CASSSNLQRWSSYNEQFF
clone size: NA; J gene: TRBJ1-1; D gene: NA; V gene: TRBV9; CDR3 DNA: TGTGCCAGCAGCGTAGCCGGTTCCGGTAACGGAGCTTTCTTT; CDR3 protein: CASSVAGSGNGAFF
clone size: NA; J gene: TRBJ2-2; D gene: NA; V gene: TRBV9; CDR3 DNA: TGTGCCAGCAGCCCTACCCGAGCGAGCGACACCGGGGAGCTGTTTTTT; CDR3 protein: CASSPTRASDTGELFF
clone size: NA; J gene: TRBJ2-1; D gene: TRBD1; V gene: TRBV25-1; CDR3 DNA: TGTGCCAGCAGTGAATTATCCGGGACAGGGGGGAACAATGAGCAGTTCTTC; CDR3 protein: CASSELSGTGGNNEQFF
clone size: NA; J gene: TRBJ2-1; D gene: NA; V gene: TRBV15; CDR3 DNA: TGTGCCACCAGCAGGTGGGGGCGCAATGAGCAGTTCTTC; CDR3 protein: CATSRWGRNEQFF
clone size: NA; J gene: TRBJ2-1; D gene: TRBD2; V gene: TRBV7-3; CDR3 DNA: TGTGCCAGCAGCTTAACAGGGACTAGCGTCGATGAGCAGTTCTTC; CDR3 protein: CASSLTGTSVDEQFF
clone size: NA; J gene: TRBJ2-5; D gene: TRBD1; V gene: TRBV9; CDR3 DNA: TGTGCCAGCAGCGGGACAGGGGCCCTAGAGACCCAGTACTTC; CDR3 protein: CASSGTGALETQYF
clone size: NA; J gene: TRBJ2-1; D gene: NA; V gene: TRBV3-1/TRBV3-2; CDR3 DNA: TGTGCCCTTCCTAAGATGGAGCAGTTCTTC; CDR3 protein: CALPKMEQFF
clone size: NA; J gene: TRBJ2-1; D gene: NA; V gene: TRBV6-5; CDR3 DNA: TGTGCCAGCAGCTACTCTTACGGTAATGAGCAGTTCTTC; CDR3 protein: CASSYSYGNEQFF
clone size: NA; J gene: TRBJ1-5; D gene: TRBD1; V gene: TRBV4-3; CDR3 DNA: TGCGCCAGCAGCCGGGAGACAGGGCTTCAGCCCCAGCATTTT; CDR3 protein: CASSRETGLQPQHF
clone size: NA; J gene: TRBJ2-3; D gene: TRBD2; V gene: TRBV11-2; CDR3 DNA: TGTGCCAGCAGCCCAACGGTCCTAGCGGGCACAGATACGCAGTATTTT; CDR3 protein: CASSPTVLAGTDTQYF
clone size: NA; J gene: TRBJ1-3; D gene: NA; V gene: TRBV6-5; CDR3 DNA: TGTGCCAGCAGCGACTCGACCGGCTCTGGAAACACCATATATTTT; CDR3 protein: CASSDSTGSGNTIYF
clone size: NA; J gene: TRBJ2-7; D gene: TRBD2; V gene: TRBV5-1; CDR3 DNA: TGCGCCAGCAGCTTGGATCAAGCGGGGACCTACGAGCAGTACTTC; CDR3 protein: CASSLDQAGTYEQYF
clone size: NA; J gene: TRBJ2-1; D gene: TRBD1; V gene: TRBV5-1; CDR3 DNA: TGCGCCAGCAGCCACATGACAGGGTCCTACAATGAGCAGTTCTTC; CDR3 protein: CASSHMTGSYNEQFF
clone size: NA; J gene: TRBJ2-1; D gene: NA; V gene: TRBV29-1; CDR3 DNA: TGCAGCGTTCATTGGGGAGACAATGAGCAGTTCTTC; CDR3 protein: CSVHWGDNEQFF
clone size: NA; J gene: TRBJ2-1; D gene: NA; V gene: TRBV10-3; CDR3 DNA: TGTGCCATCAGGACGAGCGGGCAGAACAATGAGCAGTTCTTC; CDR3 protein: CAIRTSGQNNEQFF
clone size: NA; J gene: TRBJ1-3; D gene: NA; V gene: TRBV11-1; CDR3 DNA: TGTGCCAGCAGCTCGGACTGGTCGGGAAACACCATATATTTT; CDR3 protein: CASSSDWSGNTIYF
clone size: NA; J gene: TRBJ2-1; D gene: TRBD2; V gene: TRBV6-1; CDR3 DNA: TGTGCCAGCAGTGCCGAGACTAGCGGGTACTACAATGAGCAGTTCTTC; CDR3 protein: CASSAETSGYYNEQFF
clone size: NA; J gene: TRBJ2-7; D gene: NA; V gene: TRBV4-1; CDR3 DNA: TGCGCCAGCAGCCAAGTCTCGAGCGGCTCCTACGAGCAGTACTTC; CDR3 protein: CASSQVSSGSYEQYF
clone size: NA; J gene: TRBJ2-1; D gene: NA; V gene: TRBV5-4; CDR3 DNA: TGTGCCACCTCACTAGCCGGATACAATGAGCAGTTCTTC; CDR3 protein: CATSLAGYNEQFF
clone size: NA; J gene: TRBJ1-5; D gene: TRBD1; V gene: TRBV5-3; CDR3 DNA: TGTGCCAGAAGCTCACCGGGACAGGGGGCGAACATAAGCAATCAGCCCCAGCATTTT; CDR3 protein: CARSSPGQGANISNQPQHF
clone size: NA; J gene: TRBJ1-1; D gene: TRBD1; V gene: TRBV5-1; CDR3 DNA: TGCGCCAGCAGCTTGGGCCCGGGACAGGCCATGAACACTGAAGCTTTCTTT; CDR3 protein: CASSLGPGQAMNTEAFF
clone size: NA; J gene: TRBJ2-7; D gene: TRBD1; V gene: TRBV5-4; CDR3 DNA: TGTGCCAGCAGCCCACAGGGGTCGAGGTACGAGCAGTACTTC; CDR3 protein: CASSPQGSRYEQYF
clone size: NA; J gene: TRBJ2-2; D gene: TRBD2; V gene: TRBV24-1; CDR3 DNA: TGTGCCACCAGTGATTCCCAGGGGGGACTAGCGCCCACCGGGGAGCTGTTTTTT; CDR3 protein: CATSDSQGGLAPTGELFF
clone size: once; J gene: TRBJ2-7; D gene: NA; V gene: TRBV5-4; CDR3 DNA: TGTGCCAGCAGCTGGACCTCGCGCGGAGGAAGCTCCTACGAGCAGTACTTC; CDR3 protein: CASSWTSRGGSSYEQYF
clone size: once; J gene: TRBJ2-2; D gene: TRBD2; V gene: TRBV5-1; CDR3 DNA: TGCGCCAGCAGCCCCCGGGAGGCGAGGAACACCGGGGAGCTGTTTTTT; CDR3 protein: CASSPREARNTGELFF
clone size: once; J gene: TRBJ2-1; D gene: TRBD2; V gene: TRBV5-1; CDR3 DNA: TGCGCCAGCAGCTTGGTAACAGGCCTAGCGGGCTACAATGAGCAGTTCTTC; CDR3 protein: CASSLVTGLAGYNEQFF
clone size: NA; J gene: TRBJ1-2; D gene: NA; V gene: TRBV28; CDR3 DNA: TGTGACAGCAGACTCAGGGGAGGGGCATATGGCTACACCTTC; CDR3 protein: CDSRLRGGAYGYTF
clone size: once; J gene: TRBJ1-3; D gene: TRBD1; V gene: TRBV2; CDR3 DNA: TGTGCCAGCAGAAAAACAGGGGAGGAAGGAAACACCATATATTTT; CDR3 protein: CASRKTGEEGNTIYF